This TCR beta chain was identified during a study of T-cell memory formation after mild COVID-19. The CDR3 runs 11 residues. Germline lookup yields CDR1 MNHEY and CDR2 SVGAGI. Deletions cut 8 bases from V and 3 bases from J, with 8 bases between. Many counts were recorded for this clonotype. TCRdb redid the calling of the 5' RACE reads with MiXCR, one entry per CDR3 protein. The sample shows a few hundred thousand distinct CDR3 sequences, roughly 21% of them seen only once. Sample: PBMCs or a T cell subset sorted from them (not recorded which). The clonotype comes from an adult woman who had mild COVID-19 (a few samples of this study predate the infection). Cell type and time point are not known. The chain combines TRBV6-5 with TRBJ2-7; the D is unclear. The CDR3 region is CASGPNYEQYF. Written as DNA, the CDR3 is TGTGCCAGCGGACCCAACTACGAGCAGTACTTC.